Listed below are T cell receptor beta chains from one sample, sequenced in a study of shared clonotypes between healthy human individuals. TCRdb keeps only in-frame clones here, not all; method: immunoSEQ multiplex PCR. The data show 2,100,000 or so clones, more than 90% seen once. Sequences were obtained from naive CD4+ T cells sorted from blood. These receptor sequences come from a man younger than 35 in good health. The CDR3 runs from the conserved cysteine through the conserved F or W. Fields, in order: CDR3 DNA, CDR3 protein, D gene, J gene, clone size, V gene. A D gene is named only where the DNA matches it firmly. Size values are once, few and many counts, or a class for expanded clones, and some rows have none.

DNA: TGTGCCAGCTCACCACCGGGACAGGGGCCGAGCACTGAAGCTTTCTTT
CDR3: CASSPPGQGPSTEAFF
D: TRBD1
J: TRBJ1-1
size: NA
V: TRBV18

DNA: TGCGCCACAGAAACAGGGGATCCCCCCCTGGACGAGCAGTACTTC
CDR3: CATETGDPPLDEQYF
D: TRBD1
J: TRBJ2-7
size: NA
V: TRBV10-1

DNA: TGTGCCAGCAGCTCCAAACCCTACGAGCAGTACTTC
CDR3: CASSSKPYEQYF
D: NA
J: TRBJ2-7
size: NA
V: TRBV13

DNA: TGTGCCACCAGCCAAGAGGCGACTAGCGGACCCTACGAGCAGTACTTC
CDR3: CATSQEATSGPYEQYF
D: TRBD2
J: TRBJ2-7
size: once
V: TRBV15

DNA: TGTGCTAGCAGCTTAGGGCCCAATCAGCCCCAGCATTTT
CDR3: CASSLGPNQPQHF
D: NA
J: TRBJ1-5
size: NA
V: TRBV7-7

DNA: TGCGCCAGCAGCTTGGATCCCCCGGGAGTGGGCTACAATGAGCAGTTCTTC
CDR3: CASSLDPPGVGYNEQFF
D: NA
J: TRBJ2-1
size: NA
V: TRBV5-1

DNA: TGTGCCTGGACGGGCAGATTGAACACTGAAGCTTTCTTT
CDR3: CAWTGRLNTEAFF
D: NA
J: TRBJ1-1
size: NA
V: TRBV30

DNA: TGTGCCAGTACGAAAGTCGGGACAGTGAACACTGAAGCTTTCTTT
CDR3: CASTKVGTVNTEAFF
D: TRBD1
J: TRBJ1-1
size: NA
V: TRBV19

DNA: TGTGCCAGCAGCTTAATGAACTCTGGAAACACCATATATTTT
CDR3: CASSLMNSGNTIYF
D: NA
J: TRBJ1-3
size: NA
V: TRBV7-8

DNA: TGTGCCAGCAGTCCCGGACTAGCGGACGCCTCCTACGAGCAGTACTTC
CDR3: CASSPGLADASYEQYF
D: TRBD2
J: TRBJ2-7
size: NA
V: TRBV6-6

DNA: TGTGCCAGCACCGGGACCCCGGGAATAGAGACCCAGTACTTC
CDR3: CASTGTPGIETQYF
D: NA
J: TRBJ2-5
size: NA
V: TRBV6-6

DNA: TGTGCTAGCAGCCGACTAGCGGGGGGGTTCAATGAGCAGTTCTTC
CDR3: CASSRLAGGFNEQFF
D: TRBD2
J: TRBJ2-1
size: NA
V: TRBV7-7

DNA: TGTGCCAGTAGTCCCTTCAATGAGCGGAACGAGCAGTACTTC
CDR3: CASSPFNERNEQYF
D: NA
J: TRBJ2-7
size: NA
V: TRBV19

DNA: TGTGCCAGCAGCCTGAGACAGGATAATTCACCCCTCCACTTT
CDR3: CASSLRQDNSPLHF
D: NA
J: TRBJ1-6
size: once
V: TRBV9

DNA: TGCGCCAGCAGCCCTACAAAATCAGGGAAAGAGACCCAGTACTTC
CDR3: CASSPTKSGKETQYF
D: NA
J: TRBJ2-5
size: NA
V: TRBV23-1